A selection of T cell receptor beta chains follows, all from one sample in a study of OX40 agonist ivuxolimab in advanced cancers. Data came from immunoSEQ multiplex PCR; TCRdb stores just in-frame clones and leaves some out. The sample lists 35,000 to 50,000 clones; around 84% were seen once. The specimen comprised CD4+ or CD8+ T cells sorted from blood, sampled in a trial of the OX40 agonist ivuxolimab. These receptors all come from an adult with an advanced solid tumor such as melanoma, head and neck, liver or kidney cancer. Each CDR3 is given with its conserved first and last residue. The order of the fields is D gene, CDR3 length, J gene, clone size, V gene, CDR3 protein, CDR3 DNA. The D gene is left open where the match is weak. Not every row has a clone size; where given, it reads once, few, many or a size class.

D: TRBD1
length: 16
J: TRBJ1-4
size: .
V: TRBV7-9
CDR3: CASSQASTGLNEKLFF
DNA: TGCGCCAGCAGCCAAGCCTCGACAGGGCTTAATGAAAAACTGTTTTTT

D: TRBD1
length: 14
J: TRBJ2-3
size: .
V: TRBV7-2
CDR3: CASSLHRGADTQYF
DNA: TGTGCCAGCAGCCTTCACAGGGGTGCAGATACGCAGTATTTT

D: TRBD1
length: 14
J: TRBJ1-6
size: .
V: TRBV7-3
CDR3: CASSSGQGNSPLHF
DNA: TGTGCCAGCAGCTCCGGACAGGGCAATTCACCCCTCCACTTT

D: .
length: 16
J: TRBJ2-1
size: .
V: TRBV4-3
CDR3: CASSHAGSNSYNEQFF
DNA: TGCGCCAGCAGCCACGCAGGGAGTAACTCCTACAATGAGCAGTTCTTC

D: .
length: 15
J: TRBJ1-4
size: .
V: TRBV28
CDR3: CASSPSTGLTEKLFF
DNA: TGTGCCAGCAGTCCCTCAACAGGGCTAACGGAAAAACTGTTTTTT

D: .
length: 15
J: TRBJ1-5
size: .
V: TRBV6-5
CDR3: CASGESPGGNQPQHF
DNA: TGTGCCAGCGGGGAGTCTCCCGGGGGCAATCAGCCCCAGCATTTT

D: .
length: 16
J: TRBJ1-2
size: .
V: TRBV7-9
CDR3: CASSLTAGTLHEGYTF
DNA: TGTGCCAGCAGCTTAACCGCAGGGACACTTCACGAAGGCTACACCTTC

D: TRBD2
length: 18
J: TRBJ2-2
size: few
V: TRBV7-6
CDR3: CASSSGTSGYPNTGELFF
DNA: TGTGCCAGCAGCTCCGGGACTAGCGGGTATCCGAACACCGGGGAGCTGTTTTTT

D: .
length: 15
J: TRBJ2-3
size: .
V: TRBV28
CDR3: CASSSPIVGSDTQYF
DNA: TGTGCCAGCAGTTCTCCCATAGTAGGTTCAGATACGCAGTATTTT

D: .
length: 13
J: TRBJ2-1
size: .
V: TRBV4-3
CDR3: CASSQGVYNEQFF
DNA: TGCGCCAGCAGCCAAGGGGTGTACAATGAGCAGTTCTTC

D: .
length: 12
J: TRBJ1-1
size: .
V: TRBV11-3
CDR3: CASSLKNTEAFF
DNA: TGTGCCAGCAGCTTGAAAAACACTGAAGCTTTCTTT

D: .
length: 14
J: TRBJ1-1
size: .
V: TRBV27
CDR3: CASSTVGQRLEAFF
DNA: TGTGCCAGCAGCACAGTTGGACAGAGACTTGAAGCTTTCTTT

D: .
length: 13
J: TRBJ2-7
size: .
V: TRBV5-8
CDR3: CASSLPLHYEQYF
DNA: TGTGCCAGCAGCTTGCCCCTACACTACGAGCAGTACTTC

D: .
length: 13
J: TRBJ2-1
size: .
V: TRBV5-1
CDR3: CASSLAQPYEQFF
DNA: TGCGCCAGCAGCTTGGCCCAGCCTTATGAGCAGTTCTTC

D: .
length: 16
J: TRBJ1-4
size: few
V: TRBV10-3
CDR3: CAISESKGGTNEKLFF
DNA: TGTGCCATCAGTGAGTCGAAGGGAGGAACTAATGAAAAACTGTTTTTT

D: TRBD1
length: 16
J: TRBJ1-3
size: .
V: TRBV29-1
CDR3: CSVEGVGQGHGNTIYF
DNA: TGCAGCGTTGAAGGAGTTGGACAGGGGCACGGAAACACCATATATTTT

D: .
length: 16
J: TRBJ1-3
size: .
V: TRBV28
CDR3: CASSLVGADSGNTIYF
DNA: TGTGCCAGCAGTTTAGTAGGCGCGGACTCTGGAAACACCATATATTTT